This T cell receptor beta chain came from a study of cytomegalovirus exposure and HLA in healthy donors. Primers: 60 Vbeta forward and 13 Jbeta reverse. The table came from immunoSEQ multiplex PCR; TCRdb's copy has only in-frame clones and leaves some out. The sample consists of about 140,000 clones, 61% of them appearing once. The length of the CDR3 is 15 residues. The V gene's germline CDR1 is SGHAT and CDR2 FQDESV (reference sequence). V dropped 1 base and J dropped 0 bases, with 7 bases sitting between them. Source material: PBMCs. This chain uses TRBV11-1 with TRBJ2-1; D ambiguous. This receptor was taken from a male donor in good health and CMV-seronegative. The CDR3 is CASSLDYSSYNEQFF. CDR3 nucleotide sequence: TGTGCCAGCAGCTTAGACTATAGCTCCTACAATGAGCAGTTCTTC.